One sample yielded the 32 T cell receptor beta chains listed below, sequenced in a study of PD-1 blockade in classical Hodgkin lymphoma. Here immunoSEQ multiplex PCR was the method, and the copy in TCRdb shows in-frame clones only, minus some. The sample lists around 23,000 clones, 80% to 90% occurring once. Time point reported: newly diagnosed, previously untreated cHL patient sample. Magnetic negative selection of thawed PBMCs yielded the CD8+ T cells. The sequenced sample consisted of CD8+ T cells from blood. The source of these receptors is a human donor with classical Hodgkin lymphoma.

The genes are TRBV9 and TRBJ2-3, with 9 positions matching TRBD1. CDR1 and CDR2 (germline): SGDLS, YYNGEE. The ends lost 3 bases at V and 2 bases at J; junction bases unmatched: 4. The CDR3 length is 15 residues. The CDR3 DNA sequence: TGTGCCAGCAGCGCAGGGACAGGGACCACAGATACGCAGTATTTT. It yields the protein CASSAGTGTTDTQYF.

The V call is TRBV7-9, the J call TRBJ1-2; D is unresolved. V gave up 2 bases and J gave up 0 bases, with 13 bases separating them. CDR3 length: 16 residues. In germline, CDR1 is SEHNR, CDR2 FQNEAQ (reference sequence). The CDR3 DNA follows: TGTGCCAGCAGCTTAAAGGAGTGGGAGGCTAACTATGGCTACACCTTC. Its protein is CASSLKEWEANYGYTF.

The chain links TRBV4-1 to TRBJ2-7; 7 bases are a match to TRBD1. Germline assignment: CDR1 MGHRA and CDR2 YSYEKL. This CDR3 region has 15 residues. Trimming cost V 4 bases and J 2 bases; bases outside gene matches: 8. CDR3 nucleotide sequence: TGCGCCAGCAGCCCAGGTCTCGGGACAGCCTACGAGCAGTACTTC. It is translated as CASSPGLGTAYEQYF.

This chain links TRBV28 with TRBJ2-2; 9 bases match TRBD2. The V segment lost 4 bases and the J segment 4 bases; nucleotides outside the gene matches: 10. The CDR3 has 17 residues. Germline V gives CDR1 MDHEN, CDR2 SYDVKM. The CDR3 reads CASSSEREVASTGELFF. The CDR3 DNA reads as TGTGCCAGCAGTTCTGAGCGGGAGGTCGCGAGCACCGGGGAGCTGTTTTTT.

V usage is TRBV4-1 and J usage is TRBJ2-7; D unclear. The germline CDR1 and CDR2 sequences are MGHRA and YSYEKL. V was trimmed by 3 bases and J by 3 bases, leaving 15 bases between them. The CDR3 totals 15 residues. CDR3 residues: CASSHNDDRFYEQYF. Written as DNA, the CDR3 is TGCGCCAGCAGCCATAACGACGATAGGTTCTACGAGCAGTACTTC.

Here the CDR3 reads CASSQGAGPSTDTQYF. CDR3 bases: TGTGCCAGCAGCCAGGGAGCGGGGCCAAGCACAGATACGCAGTATTTT. The chain carries TRBV5-4 and TRBJ2-3; the match to TRBD2 covers 7 bases. J gave up 0 bases and V 4 bases, and 8 bases lay outside the gene matches. CDR1 and CDR2 (germline): SGHNT, YYREEE (reference sequence). CDR3 length: 16 residues.

This clone was recorded once. The chain combines TRBV4-1 with TRBJ1-1; D is undetermined. Trimming pared 0 bases from V and 5 bases from J, leaving 16 bases between. CDR1 MGHRA and CDR2 YSYEKL come from the germline V gene. The CDR3 length is 16 residues. CDR3 in DNA: TGCGCCAGCAGCCAAGAGCCGCATTCCCGACGGACTGAAGCTTTCTTT. It specifies CASSQEPHSRRTEAFF.

The V call is TRBV6-5, the J call TRBJ1-1; TRBD1 might be the D (6 bases). This CDR3 comprises 13 residues. The V end was cut by 6 bases, the J end by 4 bases, with 12 bases between. The germline V gene has CDR1 MNHEY and CDR2 SVGAGI. CDR3 bases: TGTGCCAGCAGCTACACAGGGACCACTGAAGCTTTCTTT. Translation: CASSYTGTTEAFF.

This sequence joins TRBV12-5 and TRBJ2-2, with D unresolved. The CDR3 totals 14 residues. The germline CDR1 and CDR2 sequences are LGHNT and FRNRAP. The ends were cut back, 6 bases at V and 4 bases at J, with 12 bases in the middle. CDR3 amino acids: CASGSRSGTGELFF. The CDR3 coding sequence is TGTGCTAGTGGATCCAGAAGTGGCACCGGGGAGCTGTTTTTT.

V is TRBV27 and J is TRBJ1-5, with D possibly being TRBD1 (5 bases). From germline, CDR1 is MNHEY and CDR2 SMNVEV (reference sequence). V was clipped by 9 bases and J by 3 bases, with 15 bases between them. The CDR3 spans 14 residues. CDR3 sequence (DNA): TGTGCCAGTGGACCCACGGGGGTCAATCAGCCCCAGCATTTT. As protein: CASGPTGVNQPQHF.

Comments on this clone: An end of the junction differs from the germline gene, which may be a read error. The V and J genes are TRBV7-9 and TRBJ1-1; D remains ambiguous. Germline V CDR1 and CDR2: SEHNR, FQNEAQ (reference sequence). The CDR3 contains 14 residues. The CDR3 nucleotides are TGTGCCGGCAGCCTTCCCGGGCTAAACACTGAAGCTTTCTTT. It codes for CAGSLPGLNTEAFF.

The chain is built from TRBV19 and TRBJ1-1, with D perhaps TRBD1 (5 bases). Trimming cost V 5 bases and J 0 bases, with 13 bases left between them. The CDR3 is 15 amino acids. Germline CDR1 and CDR2: LNHDA and SQIVND (reference sequence). The CDR3 DNA is TGTGCCAGTAGTCCCCGGGGGGGGTTGAACACTGAAGCTTTCTTT. This translates into CASSPRGGLNTEAFF.

The chain has TRBV2 and TRBJ1-3; TRBD1 might be the D (6 bases). Germline CDR1 reads SNHLY; CDR2 reads FYNNEI. The V and J ends lost 7 bases and 1 base respectively, with 11 bases between them. This CDR3 is 14 amino acids long. The CDR3 protein is CASNSGESGNTIYF. The CDR3 coding sequence is TGTGCCAGCAACTCAGGGGAATCTGGAAACACCATATATTTT.

The rearrangement joins TRBV7-9 to TRBJ1-1, with D hard to call. The CDR3 consists of 13 residues. Trimming stripped 2 bases from V and 5 bases from J, with 9 bases between. CDR1 is SEHNR and CDR2 is FQNEAQ in the germline V gene (reference sequence). CDR3 amino acids: CASSLLGETEAFF. The DNA for the CDR3 is TGTGCCAGCAGCTTACTTGGGGAAACTGAAGCTTTCTTT.

This chain joins TRBV19 and TRBJ2-4; 7 positions match TRBD1. The CDR3 has 15 amino acids. Germline-derived CDR1 and CDR2 are LNHDA and SQIVND (reference sequence). Trimming took 10 bases from V and 1 from J; bases not matched to a gene: 10. The CDR3 loop is CATKDRFLAKNIQYF. Written as DNA, the CDR3 is TGTGCCACCAAGGACAGGTTTTTGGCCAAAAACATTCAGTACTTC.

This clone was counted only a few times. The chain employs TRBV4-2 and TRBJ1-5, with a possible D match to TRBD1 (5 bases). The V gene lost 4 bases and the J gene lost 3 bases, with 19 bases spanning the gap. There are 17 residues in the CDR3. Germline V gene data show CDR1 as LGHNA and CDR2 as YNFKEQ. CDR3 sequence reads: CASSPSSETGPNQPQHF. In DNA, the CDR3 is TGTGCCAGCAGCCCCAGCTCTGAGACGGGACCCAATCAGCCCCAGCATTTT.

This chain uses TRBV18 with TRBJ1-1; D uncertain. V was clipped by 4 bases and J by 4 bases, with 16 bases between them. Germline loops: CDR1 KGHSH, CDR2 LQKENI. This CDR3 is built from 15 residues. The CDR3 loop reads CASSRNEGLSTEAFF. The CDR3, as DNA: TGTGCCAGCTCACGAAACGAAGGATTAAGCACTGAAGCTTTCTTT.

The chain couples TRBV7-8 to TRBJ2-3; TRBD2 aligns across 12 bases. V shed 4 bases, J shed 6 bases, and the junction held 5 bases outside the gene matches. The germline gives CDR1 SGHVS, CDR2 FQNEAQ. The CDR3 length is 15 residues. DNA for the CDR3: TGTGCCAGCAGCTCGACTAGCGGGGGAGTGGATACGCAGTATTTT. Its protein is CASSSTSGGVDTQYF.

This clone was counted between two and nine times. The sample has other DNA sequences that encode this CDR3 too. V and J are TRBV28 and TRBJ1-2, with 8 bases fitting TRBD1. CDR1 and CDR2 from the germline V gene are MDHEN and SYDVKM. The CDR3 runs to 13 residues. With V trimmed by 2 bases and J by 8 bases, 4 bases remained unmatched. CDR3 DNA sequence: TGTGCCAGCAGTTTAGGCGGACAGGGAGGCTACACCTTC. It yields the protein CASSLGGQGGYTF.

The chain recombines TRBV4-3 with TRBJ2-7, with D possibly being TRBD2 (6 bases). In germline, CDR1 is LGHNA, CDR2 YSLEER. Between the trimmed V and J ends, which lost 1 base and 2 bases, there was a span of 12 bases. This CDR3 region has 15 residues. The CDR3 is CASSQGAGWTYEQYF. The CDR3 coding sequence is TGCGCCAGCAGCCAAGGGGCGGGGTGGACCTACGAGCAGTACTTC.

V is TRBV12-2 and J is TRBJ2-7; TRBD2 is the table's D call, not checked against the DNA. TRBV12-2 is noted as a pseudogene. The CDR3 has 15 residues. The CDR3 reads CASRPGRRMAYEQYF. DNA of the CDR3: TGTGCAAGTCGCCCCGGGAGGAGAATGGCGTACGAGCAGTACTTC.

The count of this clone is one. This chain connects TRBV6-5 to TRBJ2-7; the D is unclear. The CDR3 spans 15 residues. V lost 0 bases and J 0 bases, leaving 9 bases between the germline ends. Germline V gene lookup returns CDR1 MNHEY and CDR2 SVGAGI. The CDR3 reads CASSYSALSSYEQYF. The CDR3 DNA is TGTGCCAGCAGTTACTCAGCGCTGAGCTCCTACGAGCAGTACTTC.

Only one count was recorded for this clone. This chain uses TRBV6-6 with TRBJ2-3, with D hard to call. The V gene lost 4 bases and the J gene lost 1 base, with 9 bases spanning the gap. Per germline, CDR1 MNHNY and CDR2 SVGAGI (reference sequence). This CDR3 is built from 14 residues. The CDR3 sequence: CASSFSGGTDTQYF. DNA for the CDR3: TGTGCCAGCAGTTTTTCTGGGGGCACAGATACGCAGTATTTT.

This clone showed up just once. V gene TRBV10-2 combines with J gene TRBJ2-5; TRBD1 matches at 8 bases. The V segment lost 8 bases and the J segment 5 bases; nucleotides outside the gene matches: 4. The germline gives CDR1 WSHSY, CDR2 SAAADI. This CDR3 is built from 12 residues. The CDR3 here is CASQTGDETQYF. Here the CDR3 DNA reads TGCGCCAGCCAGACAGGGGATGAGACCCAGTACTTC.

The J gene is TRBJ1-2, the V gene TRBV4-1; maybe TRBD1 (6 bases). The germline V gene encodes CDR1 MGHRA and CDR2 YSYEKL. V was shortened by 1 base and J by 4 bases, with 16 bases between the two germline ends. CDR3 length: 16 amino acids. CDR3 loop: CASSQVEGGTFYGYTF. CDR3 nucleotide sequence: TGCGCCAGCAGCCAAGTTGAGGGGGGGACATTCTATGGCTACACCTTC.

The chain links TRBV5-1 to TRBJ1-2; perhaps TRBD1 as D (6 bases). There are 13 residues in the CDR3. Trimming stripped 4 bases from V and 7 bases from J, with 14 bases between. Per germline, CDR1 SGHRS and CDR2 YFSETQ. The CDR3: CASSPRGGAGYTF. The CDR3 DNA reads TGCGCCAGCAGCCCCCGCGGGGGGGCTGGCTACACCTTC.

The genes are TRBV4-1 and TRBJ2-3, with 8 bases fitting TRBD2. The CDR3 has 17 residues. Germline V gene sequence: CDR1 MGHRA, CDR2 YSYEKL. J gave up 3 bases and V 0 bases, and 8 bases lay outside the gene matches. The CDR3 region is CASSQDPAGGVTDTQYF. CDR3 bases: TGCGCCAGCAGCCAAGATCCTGCGGGAGGTGTGACAGATACGCAGTATTTT.

This chain connects TRBV19 to TRBJ1-1, with unresolved D. The CDR3 runs 10 residues. Trimming pared 6 bases from V and 6 bases from J, leaving 5 bases between. Germline CDR1 reads LNHDA; CDR2 reads SQIVND (reference sequence). The chain's CDR3 is CASRAAEAFF. The CDR3 coding sequence is TGTGCCAGTAGGGCGGCTGAAGCTTTCTTT.

The V and J genes are TRBV4-3 and TRBJ1-1, with D possibly being TRBD1 (5 bases). Germline V CDR1 and CDR2: LGHNA, YSLEER. The CDR3 totals 16 residues. Trimming took off 0 bases at V and 1 base at J, with 12 bases between the two ends. This chain's CDR3 is CASSQDGASGNTEAFF. The DNA for the CDR3 is TGCGCCAGCAGCCAAGACGGGGCCTCTGGGAACACTGAAGCTTTCTTT.

This chain joins TRBV4-3 and TRBJ2-7; TRBD1 matches at 9 bases. Germline V gene lookup returns CDR1 LGHNA and CDR2 YSLEER. V lost 1 base, J lost 5 bases, and 3 bases stayed unmatched. The length of the CDR3 is 14 residues. DNA of the CDR3: TGCGCCAGCAGCCAAGTAACAGGGGGCGACGAGCAGTACTTC. As protein: CASSQVTGGDEQYF.

This chain links TRBV4-1 with TRBJ1-3; no definite D call. Germline V lookup: CDR1 MGHRA, CDR2 YSYEKL. The CDR3 consists of 12 residues. The V and J ends lost 0 bases and 6 bases respectively, with 3 bases between them. The CDR3 sequence is CASSQELNTIYF. The CDR3 DNA reads TGCGCCAGCAGCCAAGAACTAAACACCATATATTTT.

This clone was recorded a few times. The J gene is TRBJ2-2, the V gene TRBV6-4, with a possible D match to TRBD1 (6 bases). The length of the CDR3 is 14 residues. V was shortened by 8 bases and J by 5 bases, with 15 bases between the two germline ends. Looked up from germline, CDR1 is MRHNA and CDR2 is SNTAGT. The CDR3 loop reads CASSGGLETGELFF. The DNA for the CDR3 is TGTGCCAGCTCTGGGGGCCTGGAGACCGGGGAGCTGTTTTTT.